The TCR beta chain under discussion was sequenced for a study of control samples from healthy donors and cancer patients. Produced via immunoSEQ multiplex PCR; TCRdb's table is partial and in-frame only. The data show about 110,000 clones, 83% seen once. The germline V gene encodes CDR1 SGHTA and CDR2 FQGNSA. Deletions cut 5 bases from V and 0 bases from J, with 11 bases between. This CDR3 is built from 16 residues. The sequenced material came from blood. The chain combines TRBV7-2 with TRBJ1-6; D is perhaps TRBD1 (5 bases). This receptor was taken from a woman aged 45-65 years in good health. Here the CDR3 reads CASSPTANSYNSPLHF. The CDR3 nucleotides are TGTGCCAGCAGCCCGACAGCCAACTCCTATAATTCACCCCTCCACTTT.